This TCR beta chain is drawn from a study of blood T cell repertoires in COVID-19. Libraries were prepared by immunoSEQ multiplex PCR; TCRdb keeps only in-frame clonotypes and omits some of them. The sample contains under 300,000 clones, about 80% of which appear only once. V lost 4 bases, J lost 0 bases, and 16 bases lay in between. This CDR3 comprises 17 residues. Germline V gene data show CDR1 as SEHNR and CDR2 as FQNEAQ (reference sequence). V usage is TRBV7-9 and J usage is TRBJ1-5; a possible D gene is TRBD1 (5 bases). The sequence came from a man in his forties who had recovered from COVID-19. The sample consisted of PBMCs or T cells enriched from blood (not recorded which). The CDR3 nucleotides read TGTGCCAGCAGCTCTAGTGGGGCACTTTATAGCAATCAGCCCCAGCATTTT. Its translation is CASSSSGALYSNQPQHF.